Below are 13 T cell receptor beta chains sequenced from a single sample in a study of blood T cell repertoires in COVID-19. Only in-frame clones appear in the TCRdb table, and some are missing; sequencing was by immunoSEQ multiplex PCR. The sample carries approximately 250,000 clones, around nine tenths recorded once. Sequenced material: peripheral blood. The receptors here all came from a woman aged 60-75 years who had recovered from COVID-19.

J is TRBJ2-7 and V is TRBV2; possible D gene TRBD2, 5 bases. V lost 1 base to trimming and J lost 2 bases, with 12 bases between them. Germline V lookup: CDR1 SNHLY, CDR2 FYNNEI. The CDR3 totals 15 residues. The CDR3 nucleotides are TGTGCCAGCAGTGAAGACCCCGGGGTGCCCTACGAGCAGTACTTC. It translates to CASSEDPGVPYEQYF.

The chain is built from TRBV18 and TRBJ1-2; tentatively, D is TRBD1 (6 bases). CDR3 length equals 13 residues. CDR1 and CDR2 (germline): KGHSH, LQKENI. The V and J ends lost 5 bases and 2 bases respectively, with 9 bases between them. This chain's CDR3 is CASSVQGNYGYTF. The DNA for the CDR3 is TGTGCCAGCTCAGTACAGGGCAACTATGGCTACACCTTC. Based on the CDR3 plus reference TRBV18 and TRBJ1-2, the full variable domain is NAGVMQNPRHLVRRRGQEARLRCSPMKGHSHVYWYRQLPEEGLKFMVYLQKENIIDESGMPKERFSAEFPKEGPSILRIQQVVRGDSAAYFCASSVQGNYGYTFGSGTRLTVV.

V and J are TRBV18 and TRBJ1-1; no definite D call. The germline V and J ends were trimmed by 5 bases and 0 bases, with 13 bases remaining between them. From germline, CDR1 is KGHSH and CDR2 LQKENI. The CDR3 contains 15 residues. The CDR3, as DNA: TGTGCCAGCTCAGCCCTACAGTATCTGAACACTGAAGCTTTCTTT. This gives the protein CASSALQYLNTEAFF. Filled out from reference TRBV18 and TRBJ1-1, the complete variable domain reads NAGVMQNPRHLVRRRGQEARLRCSPMKGHSHVYWYRQLPEEGLKFMVYLQKENIIDESGMPKERFSAEFPKEGPSILRIQQVVRGDSAAYFCASSALQYLNTEAFFGQGTRLTVV.

The V gene is TRBV2, the J gene TRBJ1-4, with D hard to call. CDR1 is SNHLY and CDR2 is FYNNEI in the germline V gene. Trimming took 4 bases from V and 0 from J, leaving 12 bases between them. The CDR3 contains 16 residues. The CDR3 DNA sequence: TGTGCCAGCAGTGGGGCCAGCTTTGCAACTAATGAAAAACTGTTTTTT. Encoded protein: CASSGASFATNEKLFF.

This chain joins TRBV6-5 and TRBJ2-7, with 7 bases identical to TRBD1. Per the germline V gene, CDR1 is MNHEY and CDR2 is SVGAGI. The V gene end was trimmed by 2 bases and the J gene end by 5 bases; junction bases not matched to a gene: 6. The CDR3 loop spans 14 amino acids. CDR3 sequence (DNA): TGTGCCAGCAGTTACAGCACAGGGGCCCACGAGCAGTACTTC. Translation gives CASSYSTGAHEQYF.

This clone was recorded a few times. This chain links TRBV28 with TRBJ1-1, with 7 bases that match TRBD1. V shed 1 base and J 3 bases; nucleotides not matched to a gene: 11. The germline CDR1 and CDR2 sequences are MDHEN and SYDVKM. The CDR3 length is 17 residues. CDR3: CASSLSRWGQRDTEAFF. The CDR3 DNA follows: TGTGCCAGCAGTTTATCACGGTGGGGACAGAGGGACACTGAAGCTTTCTTT.

V usage is TRBV19 and J usage is TRBJ1-5, with D possibly being TRBD1 (6 bases). Trimming pared 2 bases from V and 4 bases from J, leaving 15 bases between. The CDR3 is 16 residues long. Germline V gene sequence: CDR1 LNHDA, CDR2 SQIVND (reference sequence). The CDR3 DNA is TGTGCCAGTAGTATATCTGGGGGCCAGGGGAATCAGCCCCAGCATTTT. Its protein product is CASSISGGQGNQPQHF.

This chain uses TRBV7-3 with TRBJ1-1; 7 bases map to TRBD1. The germline V gene has CDR1 SGHTA and CDR2 FQGTGA. CDR3 length: 15 amino acids. The V segment lost 0 bases and the J segment 6 bases; nucleotides outside the gene matches: 7. The CDR3 protein is CASSLTDRPASEAFF. In DNA, the CDR3 is TGTGCCAGCAGCTTAACGGACAGGCCCGCTTCTGAAGCTTTCTTT.

V usage is TRBV4-1 and J usage is TRBJ1-2; 10 nucleotides align to TRBD1. Per the germline V gene, CDR1 is MGHRA and CDR2 is YSYEKL. V was clipped by 0 bases and J by 8 bases; unmatched bases: 9. CDR3 length: 16 amino acids. Here the CDR3 DNA reads TGCGCCAGCAGCCAAGACTCGACAGGGGGCTTTCGGGGCTACACCTTC. This encodes CASSQDSTGGFRGYTF.

A note on this clone: Other DNA sequences from this sample encode an identical CDR3 as well. V and J are TRBV10-3 and TRBJ2-7; D not resolved. Trimming removed 6 bases at V and 3 bases at J, with 6 bases between. The CDR3 consists of 11 residues. Looked up from germline, CDR1 is ENHRY and CDR2 is SYGVKD. CDR3 sequence reads: CAISPSYEQYF. CDR3 in DNA: TGTGCCATCAGCCCTAGCTACGAGCAGTACTTC.

The gene calls are TRBV3-1 (or the pseudogene TRBV3-2) and TRBJ2-1, with 8 positions matching TRBD2. Germline CDR1 is LGHDT and CDR2 is YNNKEL (reference sequence). The CDR3 consists of 16 residues. After removal of 4 bases from V and 8 bases from J, the junction contained 13 bases not matched to a gene. The CDR3 loop is CASSLRGAGGGDEQFF. Here the CDR3 DNA reads TGTGCCAGCAGCCTCCGGGGGGCGGGGGGAGGCGATGAGCAGTTCTTC.

The chain is built from TRBV18 and TRBJ1-1; tentative D call: TRBD1 (6 bases). The CDR3 runs 16 residues. Germline-derived CDR1 and CDR2 are KGHSH and LQKENI. The V gene lost 0 bases and the J gene lost 4 bases, with 15 bases spanning the gap. CDR3 loop: CASSPPGGARGTEAFF. The CDR3 DNA sequence: TGTGCCAGCTCACCACCTGGGGGCGCGAGGGGCACTGAAGCTTTCTTT.

The V call is TRBV5-8, the J call TRBJ1-5; no firm D call. The length of the CDR3 is 15 residues. V dropped 0 bases and J dropped 1 base, with 8 bases sitting between them. The germline V gene encodes CDR1 SGHTS and CDR2 YDEGEE. In DNA, the CDR3 is TGTGCCAGCAGCTTGGCTGGAGACAGCAATCAGCCCCAGCATTTT. Translated: CASSLAGDSNQPQHF.